This TCR beta chain appears in the sequencing data of a study of blood T cell repertoires in COVID-19. Original handling: It was from reference gene primer amplification that nucleated cell counts were estimated. Assay: immunoSEQ multiplex PCR; the TCRdb copy retains only in-frame clones and omits some. The D gene and trimming were derived from the DNA, and the V and J assignments and clone size from that table. Of fewer than 250,000 clones detected, 83% appear once; the ten largest clones hold around 6.8%. V lost 5 bases, J lost 9 bases, and 14 bases lay in between. The CDR3 has 14 residues. The germline gives CDR1 SGHAT, CDR2 FQNNGV.

This receptor was taken from a woman in her forties or fifties with acute or convalescent COVID-19. Sequenced sample: peripheral blood. The chain has TRBV11-2 and TRBJ2-6, with a weak D call TRBD1 (6 bases). CDR3 nucleotide sequence: TGTGCCAGCAGCCGACAGGTTGTGGGCAACGTCCTGACTTTC. This sequence encodes CASSRQVVGNVLTF.